This TCR beta chain appears in the sequencing data of a study of T cells after yellow fever vaccination. Regarding the study as a whole: It was a small share of clonotypes that appeared in both CD4 and CD8 compartments. Researchers report a weaker secondary response that nonetheless peaked faster, day 5 versus 15. The presence of abundant clonotypes contaminating from the bulk population was possible in FACS-sorted repertoires.

Template switching with 5'RACE generated the TCR cDNA and added a universal primer site and UMIs. TCRdb itself ran the 5' RACE reads through MiXCR, one entry per CDR3 protein. The top ten hold about a quarter of the sample, which has some 300,000 distinct CDR3 sequences, roughly 4% seen once. This clonotype was counted ten times or more. The antigen is not known. V lost 2 bases to trimming and J lost 9 bases, with 14 bases between them. The CDR3 covers 14 residues. CDR1 and CDR2 from the germline V gene are SGHTA and FQGNSA. Sequencing used PBMCs, obtained on the day of the yellow fever booster vaccination. The source is a man younger than 30 who received the YFV17D yellow fever vaccine. The chain recombines TRBV7-2 with TRBJ2-1; TRBD2 might be the D (5 bases). The CDR3 nucleotides are TGTGCCAGCAGCTTACAGGAGGTCCTAGGTGAGCAGTTCTTC. Residues: CASSLQEVLGEQFF.